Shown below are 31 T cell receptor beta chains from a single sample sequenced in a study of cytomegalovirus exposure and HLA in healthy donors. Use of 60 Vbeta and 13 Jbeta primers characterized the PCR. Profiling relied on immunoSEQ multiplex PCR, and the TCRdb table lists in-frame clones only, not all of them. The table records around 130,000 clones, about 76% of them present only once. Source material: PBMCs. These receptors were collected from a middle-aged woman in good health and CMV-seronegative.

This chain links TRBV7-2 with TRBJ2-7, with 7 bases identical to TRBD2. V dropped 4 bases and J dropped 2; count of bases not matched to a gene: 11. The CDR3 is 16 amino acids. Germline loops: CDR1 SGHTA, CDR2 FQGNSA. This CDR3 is CASSSQAGVETYEQYF. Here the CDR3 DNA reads TGTGCCAGCAGCTCCCAGGCGGGAGTGGAGACCTACGAGCAGTACTTC.

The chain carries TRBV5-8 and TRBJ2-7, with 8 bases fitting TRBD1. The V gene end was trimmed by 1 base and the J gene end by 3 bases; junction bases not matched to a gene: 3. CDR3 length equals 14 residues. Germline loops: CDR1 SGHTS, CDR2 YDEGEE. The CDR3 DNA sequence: TGTGCCAGCAGCTTGACAGGGGGAGTCTACGAGCAGTACTTC. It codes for CASSLTGGVYEQYF.

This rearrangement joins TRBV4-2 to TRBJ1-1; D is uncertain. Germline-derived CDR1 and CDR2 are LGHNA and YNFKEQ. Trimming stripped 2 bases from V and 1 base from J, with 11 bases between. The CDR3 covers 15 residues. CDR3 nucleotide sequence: TGTGCCAGCAGCCAATCTCTTGGGAGGAACACTGAAGCTTTCTTT. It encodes CASSQSLGRNTEAFF.

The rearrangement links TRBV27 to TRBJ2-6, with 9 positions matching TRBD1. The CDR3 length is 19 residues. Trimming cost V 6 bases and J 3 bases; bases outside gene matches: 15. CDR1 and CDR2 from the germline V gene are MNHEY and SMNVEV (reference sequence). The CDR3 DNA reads TGTGCCAGCAGGCGCGTATCCGGGACAGGGTCGTTTGGGGCCAACGTCCTGACTTTC. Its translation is CASRRVSGTGSFGANVLTF. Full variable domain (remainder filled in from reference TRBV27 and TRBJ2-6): EAQVTQNPRYLITVTGKKLTVTCSQNMNHEYMSWYRQDPGLGLRQIYYSMNVEVTDKGDVPEGYKVSRKEKRNFPLILESPSPNQTSLYFCASRRVSGTGSFGANVLTFGAGSRLTVL.

The DNA for the CDR3 is TGTGCCAGCAGGGCGGTGGATGAGCAGTTCTTC. This sequence encodes CASRAVDEQFF. The chain employs TRBV2 and TRBJ2-1; no reliable D call. CDR3 length: 11 residues. V lost 6 bases to trimming and J lost 8 bases, with 8 bases between them. Germline CDR1 is SNHLY and CDR2 is FYNNEI.

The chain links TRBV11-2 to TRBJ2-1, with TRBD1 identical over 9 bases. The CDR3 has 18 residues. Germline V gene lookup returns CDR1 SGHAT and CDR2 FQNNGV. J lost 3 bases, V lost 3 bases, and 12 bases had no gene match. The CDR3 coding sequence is TGTGCCAGCAGCTTTTGGCGTGTTGGGACAGGGCACTACAATGAGCAGTTCTTC. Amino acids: CASSFWRVGTGHYNEQFF. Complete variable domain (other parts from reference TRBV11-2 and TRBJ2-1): EAGVAQSPRYKIIEKRQSVAFWCNPISGHATLYWYQQILGQGPKLLIQFQNNGVVDDSQLPKDRFSAERLKGVDSTLKIQPAKLEDSAVYLCASSFWRVGTGHYNEQFFGPGTRLTVL.

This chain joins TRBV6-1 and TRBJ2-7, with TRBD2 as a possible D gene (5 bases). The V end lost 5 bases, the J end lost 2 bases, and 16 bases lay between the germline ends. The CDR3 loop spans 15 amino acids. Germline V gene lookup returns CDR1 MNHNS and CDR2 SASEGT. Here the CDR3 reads CASSTAGPGTYEQYF. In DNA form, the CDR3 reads TGTGCCAGCAGTACAGCCGGCCCGGGAACCTACGAGCAGTACTTC.

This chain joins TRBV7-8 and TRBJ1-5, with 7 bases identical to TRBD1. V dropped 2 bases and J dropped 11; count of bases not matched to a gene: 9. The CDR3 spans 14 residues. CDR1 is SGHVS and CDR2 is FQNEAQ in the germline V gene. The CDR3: CASSLRTSGGSQHF. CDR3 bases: TGTGCCAGCAGCTTAAGAACCTCAGGGGGGTCCCAGCATTTT.

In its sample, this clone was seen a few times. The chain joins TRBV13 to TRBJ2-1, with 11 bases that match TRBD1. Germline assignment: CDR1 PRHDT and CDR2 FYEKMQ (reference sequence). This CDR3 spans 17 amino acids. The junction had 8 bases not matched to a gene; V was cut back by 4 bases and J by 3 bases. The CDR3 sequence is CASSSRGGTGGYNEQFF. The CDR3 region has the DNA TGTGCCAGCAGCTCCCGTGGGGGGACAGGGGGCTACAATGAGCAGTTCTTC.

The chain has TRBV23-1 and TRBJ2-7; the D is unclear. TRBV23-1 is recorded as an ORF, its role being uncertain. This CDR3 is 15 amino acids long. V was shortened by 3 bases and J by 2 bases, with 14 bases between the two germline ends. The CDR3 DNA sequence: TGCGCCAGCAGTCAGGAGATGCTCGATACCTACGAGCAGTACTTC. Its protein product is CASSQEMLDTYEQYF.

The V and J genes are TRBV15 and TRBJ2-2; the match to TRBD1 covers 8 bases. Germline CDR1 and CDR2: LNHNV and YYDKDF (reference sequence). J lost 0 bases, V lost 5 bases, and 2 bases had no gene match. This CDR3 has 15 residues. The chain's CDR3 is CATSPDRANTGELFF. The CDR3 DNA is TGTGCCACCAGCCCGGACAGGGCGAACACCGGGGAGCTGTTTTTT.

CDR3 sequence (DNA): TGCGCCAGCAGCCAAGGTCTGACGGGGGACTACAATGAGCAGTTCTTC. Protein product: CASSQGLTGDYNEQFF. The chain joins TRBV4-1 to TRBJ2-1; D might be TRBD2 (6 bases). The CDR3 is 16 amino acids. Per the germline V gene, CDR1 is MGHRA and CDR2 is YSYEKL. V was pared by 1 base and J by 3 bases, with 13 bases between.

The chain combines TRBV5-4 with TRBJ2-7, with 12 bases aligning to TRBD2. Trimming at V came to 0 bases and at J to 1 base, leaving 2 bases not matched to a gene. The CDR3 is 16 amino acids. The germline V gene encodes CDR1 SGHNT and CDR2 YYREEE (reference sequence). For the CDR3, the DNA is TGTGCCAGCAGCTTGGGACTAGCGGGGGCATCCTACGAGCAGTACTTC. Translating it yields CASSLGLAGASYEQYF.

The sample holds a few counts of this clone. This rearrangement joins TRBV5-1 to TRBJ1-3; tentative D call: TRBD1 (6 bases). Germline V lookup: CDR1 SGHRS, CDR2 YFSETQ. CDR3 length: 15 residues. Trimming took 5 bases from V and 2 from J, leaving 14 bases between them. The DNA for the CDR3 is TGCGCCAGCAGAGCACCGGGACAAACTGGAAACACCATATATTTT. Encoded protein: CASRAPGQTGNTIYF.

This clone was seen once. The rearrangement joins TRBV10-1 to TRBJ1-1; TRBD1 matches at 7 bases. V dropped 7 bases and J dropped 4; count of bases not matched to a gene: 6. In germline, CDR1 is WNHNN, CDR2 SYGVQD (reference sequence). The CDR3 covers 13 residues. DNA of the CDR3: TGCGCCAGCATGGAGGCAGGGGGCACTGAAGCTTTCTTT. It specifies CASMEAGGTEAFF.

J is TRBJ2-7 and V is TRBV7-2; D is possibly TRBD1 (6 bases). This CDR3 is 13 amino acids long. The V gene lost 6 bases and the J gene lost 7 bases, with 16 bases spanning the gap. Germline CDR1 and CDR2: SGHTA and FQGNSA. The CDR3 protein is CASSFYRAAEQYF. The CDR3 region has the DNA TGTGCCAGCAGTTTTTACAGGGCCGCGGAGCAGTACTTC.

CDR3 sequence (DNA): TGCAGCGGGGGGGAGGGAAAAGAGACCCAGTACTTC. Translating gives CSGGEGKETQYF. The chain is built from TRBV29-1 and TRBJ2-5; 7 positions match TRBD2. V dropped 7 bases and J dropped 3; count of bases not matched to a gene: 5. The germline V gene encodes CDR1 SQVTM and CDR2 ANQGSEA. The CDR3 runs to 12 residues. The full variable domain, rest sourced from reference TRBV29-1 and TRBJ2-5, is SAVISQKPSRDICQRGTSLTIQCQVDSQVTMMFWYRQQPGQSLTLIATANQGSEATYESGFVIDKFPISRPNLTFSTLTVSNMSPEDSSIYLCSGGEGKETQYFGPGTRLLVL.

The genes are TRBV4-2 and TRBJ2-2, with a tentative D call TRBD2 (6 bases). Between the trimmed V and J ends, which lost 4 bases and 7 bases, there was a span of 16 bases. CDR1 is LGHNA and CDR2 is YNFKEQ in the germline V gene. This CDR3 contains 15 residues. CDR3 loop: CASSLLLGGDGELFF. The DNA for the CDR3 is TGTGCCAGCAGCCTTCTACTAGGCGGGGACGGGGAGCTGTTTTTT.

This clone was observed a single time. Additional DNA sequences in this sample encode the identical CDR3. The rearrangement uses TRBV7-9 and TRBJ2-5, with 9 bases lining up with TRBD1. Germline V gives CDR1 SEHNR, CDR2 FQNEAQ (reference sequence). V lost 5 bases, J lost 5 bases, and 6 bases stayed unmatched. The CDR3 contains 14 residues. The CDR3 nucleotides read TGTGCCAGCAGCCTCGGGACAGGGAGGGAGACCCAGTACTTC. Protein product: CASSLGTGRETQYF.

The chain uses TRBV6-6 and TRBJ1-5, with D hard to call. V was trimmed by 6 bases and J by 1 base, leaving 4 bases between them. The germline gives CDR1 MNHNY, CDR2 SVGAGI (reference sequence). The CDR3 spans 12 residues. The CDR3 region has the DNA TGTGCCAGCAGGGAGAGCAATCAGCCCCAGCATTTT. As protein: CASRESNQPQHF.

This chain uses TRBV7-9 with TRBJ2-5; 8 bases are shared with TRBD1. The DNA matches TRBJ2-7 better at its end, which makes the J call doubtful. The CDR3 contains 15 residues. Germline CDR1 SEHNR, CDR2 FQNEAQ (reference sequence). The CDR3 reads CASSPTGDLSYEQYF. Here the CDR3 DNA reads TGTGCCAGCAGCCCGACAGGGGATCTATCCTACGAGCAGTACTTC.

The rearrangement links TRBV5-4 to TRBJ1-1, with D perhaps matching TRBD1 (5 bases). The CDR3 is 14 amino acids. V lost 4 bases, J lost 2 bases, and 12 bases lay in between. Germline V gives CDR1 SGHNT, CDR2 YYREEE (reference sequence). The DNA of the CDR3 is TGTGCCAGCAGCACCGTGACAGCTAACACTGAAGCTTTCTTT. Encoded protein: CASSTVTANTEAFF.

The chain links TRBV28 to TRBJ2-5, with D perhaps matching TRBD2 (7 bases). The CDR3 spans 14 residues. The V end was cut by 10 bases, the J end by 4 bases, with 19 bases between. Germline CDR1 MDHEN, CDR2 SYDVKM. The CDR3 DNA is TGTGCCACTTTAAGTGCGGGGGCGGGAGAGACCCAGTACTTC. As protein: CATLSAGAGETQYF.

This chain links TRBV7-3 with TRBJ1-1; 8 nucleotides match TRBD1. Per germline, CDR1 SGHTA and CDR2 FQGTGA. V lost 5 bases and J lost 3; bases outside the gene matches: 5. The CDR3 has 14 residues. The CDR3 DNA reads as TGTGCCAGCAGCCAGGGACAGGCCCACACTGAAGCTTTCTTT. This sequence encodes CASSQGQAHTEAFF.

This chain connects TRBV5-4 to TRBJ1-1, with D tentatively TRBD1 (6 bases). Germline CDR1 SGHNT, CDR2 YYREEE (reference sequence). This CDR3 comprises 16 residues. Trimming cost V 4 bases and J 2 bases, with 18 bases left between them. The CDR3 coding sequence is TGTGCCAGCAGCCCGAGGGCGGGGGCCGCAAACACTGAAGCTTTCTTT. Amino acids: CASSPRAGAANTEAFF.

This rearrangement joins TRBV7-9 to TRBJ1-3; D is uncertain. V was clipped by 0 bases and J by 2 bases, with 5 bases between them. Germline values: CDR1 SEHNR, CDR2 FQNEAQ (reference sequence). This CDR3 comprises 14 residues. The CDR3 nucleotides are TGTGCCAGCAGCTTAGCACAGACTGGAAACACCATATATTTT. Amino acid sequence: CASSLAQTGNTIYF.

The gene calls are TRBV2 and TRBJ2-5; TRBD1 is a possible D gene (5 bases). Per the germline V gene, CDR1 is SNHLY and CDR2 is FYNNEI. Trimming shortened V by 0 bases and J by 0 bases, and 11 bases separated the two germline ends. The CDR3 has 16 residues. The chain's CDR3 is CASSEASPGYQETQYF. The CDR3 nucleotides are TGTGCCAGCAGTGAAGCATCCCCAGGGTACCAAGAGACCCAGTACTTC. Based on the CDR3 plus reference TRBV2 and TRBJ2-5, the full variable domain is EPEVTQTPSHQVTQMGQEVILRCVPISNHLYFYWYRQILGQKVEFLVSFYNNEISEKSEIFDDQFSVERPDGSNFTLKIRSTKLEDSAMYFCASSEASPGYQETQYFGPGTRLLVL.

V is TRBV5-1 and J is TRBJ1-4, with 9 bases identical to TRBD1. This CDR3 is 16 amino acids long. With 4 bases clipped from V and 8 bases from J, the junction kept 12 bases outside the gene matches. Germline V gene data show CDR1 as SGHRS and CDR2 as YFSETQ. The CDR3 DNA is TGCGCCAGCAGCCTGTCCGGGACAGGGCTTGCGGAAAAACTGTTTTTT. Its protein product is CASSLSGTGLAEKLFF.

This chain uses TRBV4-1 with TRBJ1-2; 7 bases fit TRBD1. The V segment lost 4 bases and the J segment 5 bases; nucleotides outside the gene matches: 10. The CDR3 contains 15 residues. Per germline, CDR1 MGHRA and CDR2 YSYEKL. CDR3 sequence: CASSRADRAGYGYTF. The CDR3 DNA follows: TGCGCCAGCAGCCGAGCCGACAGGGCAGGGTATGGCTACACCTTC.

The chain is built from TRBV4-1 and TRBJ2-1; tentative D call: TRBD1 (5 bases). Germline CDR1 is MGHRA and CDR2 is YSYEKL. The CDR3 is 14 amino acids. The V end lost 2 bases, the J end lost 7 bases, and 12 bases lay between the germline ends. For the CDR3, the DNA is TGCGCCAGCAGCCAAATTGAACAGGATAATGAGCAGTTCTTC. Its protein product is CASSQIEQDNEQFF.

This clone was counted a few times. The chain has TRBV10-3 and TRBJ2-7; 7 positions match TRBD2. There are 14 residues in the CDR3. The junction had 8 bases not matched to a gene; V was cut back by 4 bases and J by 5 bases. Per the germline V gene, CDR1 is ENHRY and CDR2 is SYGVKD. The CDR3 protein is CAISVTAAGNEQYF. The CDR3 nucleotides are TGTGCCATCAGTGTAACCGCAGCGGGGAACGAGCAGTACTTC.